This TCR beta chain was captured by sequencing in a study of spatial heterogeneity in lung cancer (dated by TCRdb to between 2018 and 2020). About the full investigation: Beta-chain transcripts were consistently detected in greater numbers than alpha-chain transcripts, which likely reflects a higher abundance of beta-chain transcripts. In tumor regions, TCR transcript counts showed a strong correlation with a T cell transcriptional module score from matched bulk RNA-seq. In the raw uncorrected reads, each unique combination of TCR and UMI appeared more than ten times on average. In non-small cell lung cancer, the study made a quantitative comparison of TCR alpha and beta repertoires among multiple tumor regions, matched nontumor lung and blood. Nonsynonymous mutation counts, determined by whole-exome sequencing of tumor tissue, were related to features of the TCR repertoire. At surgery, 200 to 250 tumor regions, approximately 64 matched nontumor lung samples and a few dozen PBMC samples were TCR-sequenced for both alpha and beta chains.

What the work shows at the level of the full study, not this receptor alone: A correlation was observed between the number of expanded intratumoral alpha and beta TCRs and the tumor nonsynonymous mutation count. Counts of ubiquitous and regional expanded TCRs correlated with counts of ubiquitous and regional nonsynonymous mutations, respectively. Additional single-cell paired TCR alpha and beta sequencing was considered necessary to confirm, at a functional level, the hypothesis that regional TCRs recognize regional mutations. TCR-seq coverage of tumor T cells was estimated to be only approximately 7.3% for alpha chains and roughly 13% for beta chains.

Counted from cysteine to phenylalanine, this CDR3 has 14 amino acids. The CDR3 DNA has 42 bases and is translated from base 1. Based on the germline V gene, the CDR1 and CDR2 sequences are SNHLY and FYNNEI. V is reduced by 9 bases and J by 5 bases, leaving a spacing of 17 bases between them. By how much of the sample it makes up, this clonotype is large (0.1 to 1%). Its target antigen remains unknown. Within one base of it there is no much larger clone, and no base qualities were kept. Interpreted using the paper, the time point label stands for: sample taken at primary tumor resection. The donors were 60 to 80 patients from the lung TRACERx cohort who had early-stage, untreated non-small cell lung cancer. TCR sequencing used whole RNA extracted from tumor and nontumor lung tissue, or from cryopreserved PBMC samples, without cell sorting. Only patients with enough RNA available from two or more tumor regions were chosen for TCR sequencing. Tumor and adjacent nontumor lung specimens were reviewed by a lung pathologist before selection.

Library prep was done by 5' RACE. The sample was run on a NextSeq 500. To allow correction of PCR and sequencing errors, the TCR library protocol tagged every TCR cDNA molecule with a unique molecular identifier. The published analysis was carried out like this. TCR identification, UMI-based error correction and CDR3 extraction were all carried out with Decombinator tools. Expanded TCRs were defined as those above a frequency of 2 per 1,000, corresponding to the top 1% of the tumor frequency distribution. Expanded tumor TCRs statistically deemed absent (corrected P<0.05) from at least one tumor region were classed as regional, and all other expanded tumor TCRs were classed as ubiquitous. Each repertoire was subsampled 100 times to 5,000 TCRs, after which Renyi diversity was computed with the R vegan package. To build CDR3 similarity networks, amino acid triplet string-kernel similarity was used, and CDR3s were connected when their pairwise similarity was above 0.82. TCRdb reworked the public reads: Q25 trimming with fastp, MiXCR clone assembly, productive beta chains retained. Entries are consolidated by CDR3 protein sequence, retaining the most common genes and DNA. The V and J calls reflect TCRdb's pipeline rather than the authors' work. The sample table records more than 900 distinct CDR3 sequences; 35% to 40% of these occur just once. Under 25% of the sample rests with the top ten.

This clonotype was sampled from a female donor with early-stage non-small cell lung cancer. This sample comprised lung tumor tissue, obtained at surgery. The rearrangement joined TRBV2 to TRBJ2-1, with the D call perhaps TRBD1 or TRBD2, as 5 bases match in each case. In nucleotides, the sequence is TGTGCCAGATCCTCAGGGACGTATAACAATGAGCAGTTCTTC. Its protein reads: CARSSGTYNNEQFF. Full variable domain (CDR3 extended with the reference TRBV2 and TRBJ2-1 proteins): EPEVTQTPSHQVTQMGQEVILRCVPISNHLYFYWYRQILGQKVEFLVSFYNNEISEKSEIFDDQFSVERPDGSNFTLKIRSTKLEDSAMYFCARSSGTYNNEQFFGPGTRLTVL.